A single sample gave rise to the 15 T cell receptor beta chains below, sequenced in a study of STAT5B mutations in CD4+ large granular lymphocyte leukemia. Clones were sequenced by immunoSEQ multiplex PCR, and TCRdb holds only the in-frame ones, with some missing. Of approximately 40,000 clones in the sample, approximately 84% were seen once. Sequencing was performed on CD4+ T cells from blood buffy coats. The receptors come from a human donor in good health.

This chain's CDR3 is CASSPLGQSQETQYF. The CDR3, as DNA: TGTGCCAGCAGCCCTCTCGGACAGTCACAAGAGACCCAGTACTTC. The rearrangement links TRBV9 to TRBJ2-5; D perhaps matches TRBD1 (6 bases). This CDR3 comprises 15 residues. CDR1 is SGDLS, CDR2 YYNGEE, per germline. The V and J ends lost 4 bases and 2 bases respectively, with 15 bases between them.

V gene TRBV7-9 combines with J gene TRBJ1-3; a weak D match, TRBD1 (6 bases). The length of the CDR3 is 16 residues. Germline V gene lookup returns CDR1 SEHNR and CDR2 FQNEAQ (reference sequence). The germline V and J ends were trimmed by 5 bases and 0 bases, with 14 bases remaining between them. DNA for the CDR3: TGTGCCAGCAGCCAAACTGACAGGCGCTCTGGAAACACCATATATTTT. Its protein product is CASSQTDRRSGNTIYF.

This chain links TRBV4-1 with TRBJ1-1; D is ambiguous. Germline lookup yields CDR1 MGHRA and CDR2 YSYEKL. The CDR3 has 13 residues. V lost 4 bases and J lost 3, with 9 bases in between. CDR3 region: CASSPRRDTEAFF. Written as DNA, the CDR3 is TGCGCCAGCAGCCCCCGAAGGGACACTGAAGCTTTCTTT.

In DNA form, the CDR3 reads TGTGCCAGCAGTGTGGGTGGGTTACCCACAGATACGCAGTATTTT. This translates into CASSVGGLPTDTQYF. The chain joins TRBV2 to TRBJ2-3, with D uncertain. With 4 bases removed from V and 2 bases from J, the gap between germline ends came to 13 bases. This CDR3 contains 15 residues. In germline, CDR1 is SNHLY, CDR2 FYNNEI.

The rearrangement joins TRBV7-2 to TRBJ2-7, with 7 bases aligning to TRBD1. CDR3 length: 13 amino acids. Germline-derived CDR1 and CDR2 are SGHTA and FQGNSA. V gave up 5 bases and J gave up 2 bases; unmatched junction bases: 3. The CDR3 DNA sequence: TGTGCCAGCAGCAGGGACAGTACCTACGAGCAGTACTTC. Residues: CASSRDSTYEQYF.

This chain links TRBV19 with TRBJ2-1; 9 bases agree with TRBD2. The CDR3 sequence is 15 residues long. Germline CDR1 reads LNHDA; CDR2 reads SQIVND (reference sequence). J was trimmed by 3 bases and V by 3 bases; bases with no gene match: 3. The CDR3 here is CASSILAGYYNEQFF. Written as DNA, the CDR3 is TGTGCCAGTAGTATCCTAGCGGGATACTACAATGAGCAGTTCTTC.

This chain uses TRBV5-1 with TRBJ1-2, with D possibly TRBD1 on 5 matching bases. The V end lost 5 bases, the J end lost 8 bases, and 25 bases lay between the germline ends. The CDR3 contains 16 residues. Germline CDR1 SGHRS, CDR2 YFSETQ. In DNA, the CDR3 is TGCGCCAGCAGTACCGGGACCGGACTGGGGGGGTTCGGCTACACCTTC. This translates into CASSTGTGLGGFGYTF.

The count of this clone is one. The J gene is TRBJ1-1, the V gene TRBV2, with D tentatively TRBD1 (6 bases). V was trimmed by 5 bases and J by 8 bases, leaving 18 bases between them. The length of the CDR3 is 14 residues. CDR1 and CDR2 from the germline V gene are SNHLY and FYNNEI. The CDR3 nucleotides are TGTGCCAGCAGTCAAACACCGGACAGTCGAGAAGCTTTCTTT. It is translated as CASSQTPDSREAFF.

The genes are TRBV6-1 and TRBJ1-4; D uncertain. Germline V gene data show CDR1 as MNHNS and CDR2 as SASEGT. This CDR3 spans 16 amino acids. Trimming pared 2 bases from V and 7 bases from J, leaving 17 bases between. The CDR3 reads CASSESTRAASEKLFF. The CDR3 DNA follows: TGTGCCAGCAGTGAATCTACTCGGGCAGCTAGTGAAAAACTGTTTTTT.

The rearrangement links TRBV2 to TRBJ1-6; D is uncertain. Germline V CDR1 and CDR2: SNHLY, FYNNEI. The CDR3 is 15 residues long. Trimming stripped 5 bases from V and 0 bases from J, with 8 bases between. This CDR3 reads CASSRAPSYNSPLHF. CDR3 DNA: TGTGCCAGCAGTAGGGCTCCCTCCTATAATTCACCCCTCCACTTT.

This sequence joins TRBV2 and TRBJ2-2; D may be TRBD1 (6 bases). Germline-derived CDR1 and CDR2 are SNHLY and FYNNEI. The CDR3 is 16 amino acids. V lost 1 base, J lost 0 bases, and 9 bases lay in between. In DNA form, the CDR3 reads TGTGCCAGCAGTGAAGTCCGGACAGCGAACACCGGGGAGCTGTTTTTT. This codes for CASSEVRTANTGELFF.

The chain joins TRBV5-6 to TRBJ1-2; D unresolved. Germline-derived CDR1 and CDR2 are SGHDT and YYEEEE. V was trimmed by 7 bases and J by 7 bases, leaving 11 bases between them. There are 11 residues in the CDR3. CDR3 region: CASRRGSGYTF. The CDR3 region has the DNA TGTGCCAGCCGACGAGGGAGTGGCTACACCTTC.

The chain has TRBV5-6 and TRBJ1-3, with a possible D match to TRBD1 (5 bases). With 5 bases removed from V and 6 bases from J, the gap between germline ends came to 18 bases. This CDR3 has 15 amino acids. Germline CDR1 is SGHDT and CDR2 is YYEEEE. CDR3: CASRRTAGYTNTIYF. CDR3 sequence (DNA): TGTGCCAGCAGAAGAACGGCAGGGTATACAAACACCATATATTTT.

V and J are TRBV5-4 and TRBJ1-2; TRBD1 might be the D (5 bases). The CDR3 has 14 residues. V was pared by 2 bases and J by 7 bases, with 15 bases between. The germline V gene encodes CDR1 SGHNT and CDR2 YYREEE (reference sequence). CDR3 amino acids: CASSFGRGRSGYTF. The DNA of the CDR3 is TGTGCCAGCAGCTTCGGGAGGGGACGATCTGGCTACACCTTC.

The CDR3 nucleotides read TGTGCCAGCAGTTACTTGGAGGGTTTCGCAATTAATGGCTACACCTTC. Its protein product is CASSYLEGFAINGYTF. The rearrangement links TRBV6-5 to TRBJ1-2; D gene ambiguous. CDR1 MNHEY and CDR2 SVGAGI come from the germline V gene. V shed 1 base and J shed 6 bases, with 18 bases lying between them. This CDR3 comprises 16 residues.